The 8 T cell receptor beta chains given below trace back to one sample, sequenced in a study of T cell changes during pregnancy in multiple sclerosis. The assay was immunoSEQ multiplex PCR, and TCRdb's table has in-frame clones only and misses some. The sample consists of around 56,000 clones, about nine tenths of them appearing once. The sequenced sample was CD4+ T cells from peripheral blood mononuclear cells, obtained in the third trimester of pregnancy. The receptors originated from a female donor with multiple sclerosis, enrolled in a pregnancy study.

J is TRBJ1-3 and V is TRBV6-1; the D is unclear. The CDR3 totals 15 residues. Trimming pared 2 bases from V and 0 bases from J, leaving 8 bases between. CDR1 is MNHNS and CDR2 is SASEGT in the germline V gene. CDR3 coding DNA: TGTGCCAGCAGTGAAATGCACTTCTCTGGAAACACCATATATTTT. Translated, it gives CASSEMHFSGNTIYF.

This clone was detected once. A read error may produce the germline difference seen at one junction end. The V and J genes are TRBV6-4 and TRBJ1-4, with 7 positions matching TRBD1. CDR1 is MRHNA, CDR2 SNTAGT, per germline. The CDR3 runs 10 residues. Here the CDR3 reads CRDSNEKLFF. DNA of the CDR3: TGCAGGGACAGTAATGAAAAACTGTTTTTT.

The J gene is TRBJ1-2, the V gene TRBV5-5; tentatively, D is TRBD1 (6 bases). Trimming took off 0 bases at V and 2 bases at J, with 8 bases between the two ends. Germline CDR1 is SGHKS and CDR2 is YYEKEE (reference sequence). This CDR3 comprises 14 residues. CDR3 DNA: TGTGCCAGCAGCTTGGGGACAGCCAACTATGGCTACACCTTC. It is translated as CASSLGTANYGYTF.

The gene calls are TRBV30 and TRBJ2-5, with 7 nucleotides matching TRBD1. This CDR3 has 12 residues. The J segment lost 6 bases and the V segment lost 5 bases, leaving 6 bases of the junction unmatched. Per the germline V gene, CDR1 is GTSNPN and CDR2 is SVGIG (reference sequence). CDR3 protein: CAWAQGLQTQYF. DNA for the CDR3: TGTGCCTGGGCACAGGGGTTACAGACCCAGTACTTC. Using reference TRBV30 and TRBJ2-5 for the parts outside the CDR3, the full variable domain is SQTIHQWPATLVQPVGSPLSLECTVEGTSNPNLYWYRQAAGRGLQLLFYSVGIGQISSEVPQNLSASRPQDRQFILSSKKLLLSDSGFYLCAWAQGLQTQYFGPGTRLLVL.

The chain carries TRBV7-9 and TRBJ1-4; 8 bases line up with TRBD1. Germline V gives CDR1 SEHNR, CDR2 FQNEAQ (reference sequence). CDR3 length: 14 amino acids. V shed 5 bases and J 8 bases; nucleotides not matched to a gene: 7. DNA of the CDR3: TGTGCCAGCAGCCAGACAGGGGTGGAGGAAAAACTGTTTTTT. Amino acid sequence: CASSQTGVEEKLFF.

V and J are TRBV7-2 and TRBJ2-1, with 8 bases fitting TRBD1. The J segment lost 5 bases and the V segment lost 4 bases, leaving 7 bases of the junction unmatched. Germline V lookup: CDR1 SGHTA, CDR2 FQGNSA. CDR3 length: 15 amino acids. CDR3 in DNA: TGTGCCAGCAGCTCATGGACAGGGCTAAACAATGAGCAGTTCTTC. Its translation: CASSSWTGLNNEQFF.

This clone was seen a single time. The rearrangement uses TRBV5-1 and TRBJ1-2, with 9 bases identical to TRBD1. V lost 3 bases and J lost 4; bases outside the gene matches: 1. Germline CDR1 is SGHRS and CDR2 is YFSETQ. This CDR3 comprises 13 residues. The CDR3 bases are TGCGCCAGCAGCTCGGACAGGGGCTATGGCTACACCTTC. Residues: CASSSDRGYGYTF. Full variable domain (outside the CDR3, taken from reference TRBV5-1 and TRBJ1-2): KAGVTQTPRYLIKTRGQQVTLSCSPISGHRSVSWYQQTPGQGLQFLFEYFSETQRNKGNFPGRFSGRQFSNSRSEMNVSTLELGDSALYLCASSSDRGYGYTFGSGTRLTVV.

V gene TRBV19 combines with J gene TRBJ1-2, with 8 bases fitting TRBD1. In germline, CDR1 is LNHDA, CDR2 SQIVND (reference sequence). Unmatched junction bases numbered 2, after V lost 6 bases and J lost 2 bases. This CDR3 spans 13 amino acids. The DNA for the CDR3 is TGTGCCAGTAGGGACAGGGCCAACTATGGCTACACCTTC. It translates to CASRDRANYGYTF. Looking up the rest from reference TRBV19 and TRBJ1-2 gives the full variable domain: DGGITQSPKYLFRKEGQNVTLSCEQNLNHDAMYWYRQDPGQGLRLIYYSQIVNDFQKGDIAEGYSVSREKKESFPLTVTSAQKNPTAFYLCASRDRANYGYTFGSGTRLTVV.